Below are 30 T cell receptor beta chains sequenced from a single sample in a study of tumor and adjacent non-tumor tissue in lung cancer. RNA was extracted from bulk tissue without any cell sorting. TCRbeta libraries were built with three rounds of nested PCR, modified from ARM-PCR. TCRdb reprocessed the multiplex PCR reads via MiXCR and lists one record per CDR3 protein. The sample contains fewer than 130,000 distinct CDR3 sequences, 84% of which appear only once. What was sequenced was lung tumor tissue. The source is a man aged 65-85 years with non-small cell lung cancer.

Only one count was recorded for this clonotype. One junction end does not reproduce the germline sequence, and a read error may be involved. V gene TRBV28 combines with J gene TRBJ2-3; D is perhaps TRBD2 (6 bases). This CDR3 is built from 14 residues. Germline V gives CDR1 MDHEN, CDR2 SYDVKM. In DNA form, the CDR3 reads TGTGCCAGCAGTTTTGCGGGGTCACAAAATACGCAGTGTTTT. Translation gives CASSFAGSQNTQCF.

This clonotype occurred many times. This chain uses TRBV6-2 or TRBV6-3 with TRBJ1-2; perhaps TRBD1 as D (6 bases). The V end lost 6 bases, the J end lost 1 base, and 15 bases lay between the germline ends. The CDR3 runs 15 residues. Germline lookup yields CDR1 MNHEY and CDR2 SVGEGT. The CDR3 nucleotides read TGTGCCAGCAGCCAAAGGACAGTTCTTAACTATGGCTACACCTTC. This sequence encodes CASSQRTVLNYGYTF.

In its sample, this clonotype ranks as medium-sized. The rearrangement joins TRBV6-6 to TRBJ1-2; D is ambiguous. The CDR3 has 14 amino acids. Germline values: CDR1 MNHNY, CDR2 SVGAGI (reference sequence). Trimming stripped 7 bases from V and 4 bases from J, with 16 bases between. CDR3 in DNA: TGTGCCAGCACCCCCCCAGGCGCCTCCTATGGCTACACCTTC. Translation gives CASTPPGASYGYTF.

Remarks on this clonotype: One junction end does not reproduce the germline sequence, and a read error may be involved. The chain links TRBV4-1 to TRBJ2-5; tentatively, D is TRBD1 (5 bases). This CDR3 has 15 amino acids. Germline loops: CDR1 MGHRA, CDR2 YSYEKL. The CDR3 DNA reads as TGCGCCAACAGCCAAGTAATGACAGTTGAAGAGACCCAGTACTTC. Protein: CANSQVMTVEETQYF.

This clonotype was seen just once. At one end the junction does not follow the germline gene, possibly because of a read error. The genes are TRBV6-2 or TRBV6-3 and TRBJ2-5; TRBD2 is a possible D gene (6 bases). The CDR3 is 14 residues long. Germline V gene sequence: CDR1 MNHEY, CDR2 SVGEGT. The CDR3 coding sequence is TGTGCCAGCAGTACAAACCAAAGCCGGGAGACCCAGTATTTC. Translation: CASSTNQSRETQYF.

V is TRBV28 and J is TRBJ2-1; 9 bases align to TRBD2. The CDR3 consists of 15 residues. The ends lost 10 bases at V and 7 bases at J; junction bases unmatched: 14. Germline V gene sequence: CDR1 MDHEN, CDR2 SYDVKM. The CDR3 DNA reads TGTGCCAACCGACTCAGCGGGGGGAAGGAAAATGAGCAGTTCTTC. Translating gives CANRLSGGKENEQFF.

About this clonotype itself: Since a much larger clone is just one base distant, this may be a read error. The V gene is TRBV7-8, the J gene TRBJ2-1, with D tentatively TRBD1 (5 bases). The germline V gene has CDR1 SGHVS and CDR2 FQNEAQ. The CDR3 runs 15 residues. The CDR3 DNA sequence: TGTACCAGCAGCTTAAGGGGCAGAGGAGTGCCTGTGCAGTTCTTC. It codes for CTSSLRGRGVPVQFF.

Turning to this clonotype: Mismatch with germline at one junction end may stem from a read error. The rearrangement links TRBV29-1 to TRBJ1-2, with 9 bases matching TRBD1. Germline CDR1 and CDR2: SQVTM and ANQGSEA. There are 13 residues in the CDR3. CDR3 residues: CSIPGTGNYGYTF. The CDR3 coding sequence is TGCAGCATACCCGGGACAGGGAACTATGGTTACACCTTC.

Comments on this clonotype: At one end the junction does not follow the germline gene, possibly because of a read error. The rearrangement joins TRBV24-1 to TRBJ2-2; D is possibly TRBD2 (6 bases). The CDR3 has 15 residues. Germline CDR1 KGHDR, CDR2 SFDVKD. CDR3 residues: CVTSDRGGDTGKLFF. The CDR3 nucleotides read TGTGTCACCAGTGACCGGGGAGGAGACACCGGGAAGCTGTTTTTT.

The chain uses TRBV12-3 or TRBV12-4 and TRBJ1-5, with D unresolved. This CDR3 contains 14 residues. This CDR3 reads CAIIEGGFNQPQHF. The DNA of the CDR3 is TGTGCAATCATCGAGGGAGGATTCAATCAGCCCCAGCATTTT.

This clonotype was seen only a few times. The junction differs from germline at one of its ends, possibly a read error. The chain combines TRBV2 with TRBJ1-1, with a tentative D call TRBD1 (6 bases). The CDR3 has 14 amino acids. Germline CDR1 is SNHLY and CDR2 is FYNNEI. This CDR3 is CASGEVRGRTEAIF. As DNA, the CDR3 is TGTGCCAGCGGTGAAGTCAGGGGCAGGACTGAAGCTATCTTT.

This clonotype was detected once. The chain couples TRBV11-2 to TRBJ2-5, with TRBD2 matching 7 bases. V shed 3 bases and J 5 bases; nucleotides not matched to a gene: 12. This CDR3 is built from 16 residues. CDR1 is SGHAT, CDR2 FQNNGV, per germline. CDR3 sequence reads: CASSLASGNQGETQYF. The DNA of the CDR3 is TGTGCCAGCAGCTTGGCAAGCGGGAATCAAGGGGAGACCCAGTACTTC.

This clonotype was counted once. It may be a read error: a sequence one base away is much more abundant. The DNA of the CDR3 is TGTGCCAGCAGCGAAGACTTAATGAACATTGAAGCTTTCTTT. Translating gives CASSEDLMNIEAFF. The chain couples TRBV9 to TRBJ1-1; D is undetermined. CDR1 is SGDLS, CDR2 YYNGEE, per germline. The CDR3 length is 14 residues.

A single count supports this clonotype. At one of its ends the junction is not consistent with the germline gene, which may arise from a read error. The chain recombines TRBV6-5 with TRBJ1-1, with D unresolved. This CDR3 spans 15 amino acids. Germline CDR1 and CDR2: MNHEY and SVGAGI. CDR3 sequence: CASTMVARVGTEAFF. Written as DNA, the CDR3 is TGTGCCAGCACCATGGTCGCTAGGGTGGGCACTGAGGCTTTCTTT.

Regarding this clonotype: The final CDR3 position lacks the conserved phenylalanine or tryptophan, pointing to a likely read error. CDR3 region: CASSRTIYNSPLHL. For the CDR3, the DNA is TGTGCGAGCAGTCGGACAATCTATAATTCACCCCTCCACCTT. The chain uses TRBV12-3 or TRBV12-4 and TRBJ1-6, with a tentative D call TRBD1 (5 bases). This CDR3 region has 14 residues.

This clonotype is medium-sized (0.01 to 0.1%). CDR3 sequence (DNA): TGTGCCAGCAGCGCGACAGGTCACCTCACAGATACGCAGTATTTT. Translating gives CASSATGHLTDTQYF. The gene calls are TRBV11-3 and TRBJ2-3; possible D gene TRBD1, 6 bases. The V gene lost 5 bases and the J gene lost 2 bases, with 14 bases spanning the gap. CDR1 and CDR2 (germline): SGHNT, YENEEA. The CDR3 length is 15 residues.

The chain couples TRBV6-1 to TRBJ1-3; D is unresolved. V was pared by 7 bases and J by 2 bases, with 12 bases between. The length of the CDR3 is 14 residues. Germline V gene lookup returns CDR1 MNHNS and CDR2 SASEGT. Written as DNA, the CDR3 is TGTGCCAGCACGATCCGGGTTACTGGAAACACCATATATTTT. Encoded protein: CASTIRVTGNTIYF.

This chain connects TRBV2 to TRBJ1-3, with TRBD1 as a possible D gene (5 bases). Trimming shortened V by 3 bases and J by 0 bases, and 12 bases separated the two germline ends. The CDR3 extends over 16 amino acids. Germline V gene lookup returns CDR1 SNHLY and CDR2 FYNNEI. The CDR3 loop is CASSEVRDSSGNTIYF. CDR3 sequence (DNA): TGTGCCAGCAGTGAGGTCAGGGATAGCTCTGGAAACACCATATATTTT.

Concerning this clonotype itself: At one end the junction does not follow the germline gene, possibly because of a read error. The chain recombines TRBV6-1 with TRBJ2-6, with 7 bases matching TRBD1. CDR1 and CDR2 (germline): MNHNS, SASEGT. This CDR3 is built from 14 residues. CDR3 nucleotide sequence: TGTGTCAGCAGTGAGGGGGCTGGGGCCAACGTCCTGATTTTC. Encoded protein: CVSSEGAGANVLIF.

The chain couples TRBV29-1 to TRBJ2-5; D is perhaps TRBD1 (6 bases). The V gene's germline CDR1 is SQVTM and CDR2 ANQGSEA. The CDR3 extends over 13 amino acids. Here the CDR3 DNA reads TGCGGCCTGGCCGACAGGTTTCAAGAGACCCAGTACTTC. As protein: CGLADRFQETQYF.

The genes are TRBV14 and TRBJ1-6; 7 bases are shared with TRBD1. Germline V CDR1 and CDR2: SGHDN, FVKESK. The CDR3 runs 14 residues. V dropped 2 bases and J dropped 11; count of bases not matched to a gene: 6. CDR3 sequence: CASSQTGDNTPLHF. In DNA, the CDR3 is TGTGCCAGCAGCCAAACAGGGGACAATACACCCCTCCACTTT. Full variable domain (missing parts from reference TRBV14 and TRBJ1-6): EAGVTQFPSHSVIEKGQTVTLRCDPISGHDNLYWYRRVMGKEIKFLLHFVKESKQDESGMPNNRFLAERTGGTYSTLKVQPAELEDSGVYFCASSQTGDNTPLHFGNGTRLTVT.

V and J are TRBV28 and TRBJ1-6; tentative D call: TRBD1 (5 bases). Trimming pared 3 bases from V and 8 bases from J, leaving 14 bases between. Germline CDR1 MDHEN, CDR2 SYDVKM. The CDR3 has 15 residues. Here the CDR3 reads CASSFGAPNDSPLHF. CDR3 nucleotide sequence: TGTGCCAGCAGTTTTGGGGCACCCAATGATTCACCCCTCCACTTT.

For this clonotype: The junction differs from germline at one of its ends, possibly a read error. The DNA for the CDR3 is TGTACCAGCAGTTTAAAACGGGGGACAGGGATAAACTATGGCTACATCTTC. It translates to CTSSLKRGTGINYGYIF. The genes are TRBV12-3 or TRBV12-4 and TRBJ1-2, with 9 bases that match TRBD1. The CDR3 extends over 17 amino acids.

About this clonotype: At one boundary the junction diverges from the germline segment, which might be a read error. The V gene is TRBV20-1, the J gene TRBJ1-5; tentative D call: TRBD1 (5 bases). The CDR3 contains 14 residues. The germline V gene has CDR1 DFQATT and CDR2 SNEGSKA (reference sequence). The CDR3 region is CSAQKQTVNQSQHF. The CDR3 DNA sequence: TGCAGTGCCCAGAAGCAGACAGTAAATCAGTCCCAGCATTTT.

This chain links TRBV11-1 with TRBJ2-1; D remains ambiguous. Trimming shortened V by 1 base and J by 0 bases, and 7 bases separated the two germline ends. Germline-derived CDR1 and CDR2 are SGHAT and FQDESV (reference sequence). This CDR3 is 15 amino acids long. CDR3 nucleotide sequence: TGTGCCAGCAGCTTAGACTGCGGCTCCTACAATGAGCAGTTCTTC. Its translation: CASSLDCGSYNEQFF.

Note on this clonotype: A read error is likely, as this CDR3 ends without the conserved phenylalanine or tryptophan. The DNA is left out, because the CDR3 cannot be placed on it with certainty; the CDR3 is given as TCRdb lists it. This sequence joins TRBV11-2 and TRBJ1-4. The CDR3 numbers 15 amino acids, ends counted. From germline, CDR1 is SGHAT and CDR2 FQNNGV. Here the CDR3 reads CASSRSGTSNEKLLL.

This clonotype was detected once. The chain is built from TRBV6-6 and TRBJ1-5, with D hard to call. CDR1 is MNHNY, CDR2 SVGAGI, per germline (reference sequence). Trimming removed 7 bases from V and 4 bases from J, with 14 bases in between. The CDR3 spans 14 residues. The CDR3 sequence is CASNSGQLNQPQHF. CDR3 in DNA: TGTGCCAGCAATTCCGGGCAGTTAAATCAGCCCCAGCATTTT.

The chain recombines TRBV6-2 or TRBV6-3 with TRBJ2-6; 10 nucleotides agree with TRBD2. The CDR3 runs 16 residues. CDR1 is MNHEY, CDR2 SVGEGT, per germline. V lost 10 bases, J lost 2 bases, and 8 bases stayed unmatched. The CDR3 DNA reads TGTGCCACCGGACTAGCGGAACCAGCTGGGGCCAACGTCCTGACTTTC. Translating gives CATGLAEPAGANVLTF.

Remarks on this clonotype: A read error may produce the germline difference seen at one junction end. V and J are TRBV28 and TRBJ1-2, with D perhaps matching TRBD1 (5 bases). Looked up from germline, CDR1 is MDHEN and CDR2 is SYDVKM. This CDR3 comprises 14 residues. The CDR3 coding sequence is TGTGCCAGCAGGCGCGTGACAGCTATCTATGGTTACACCTTC. Translating gives CASRRVTAIYGYTF.

This sequence joins TRBV29-1 and TRBJ2-1; D unclear. The J call may be wrong; the DNA end is better matched by TRBJ2-7. Germline CDR1 is SQVTM and CDR2 is ANQGSEA. CDR3 length: 16 amino acids. CDR3 bases: TGCAGCGTTGAACTCTATGACAACGGGCTAGACAATGAGCAGTACTTC. Protein product: CSVELYDNGLDNEQYF.